The 6 T cell receptor beta chains listed next were all sequenced from one sample in a study of technical replicates of blood from several donors. Clones were sequenced by immunoSEQ multiplex PCR, and TCRdb holds only the in-frame ones, with some missing. The data show some 64,000 clones, around 97% seen once. Sequencing used T cells isolated from PBMCs. The receptors derive from a human donor in good health.

The genes are TRBV11-1 and TRBJ2-1; TRBD1 matches at 8 bases. The CDR3 extends over 15 amino acids. The ends lost 9 bases at V and 5 bases at J; junction bases unmatched: 12. CDR1 SGHAT and CDR2 FQDESV come from the germline V gene (reference sequence). The CDR3 DNA sequence: TGTGCCAGTCGCGCGGACAGGGCTTTCCACAATGAGCAGTTCTTC. The encoded protein is CASRADRAFHNEQFF. Full variable domain (outside the CDR3, taken from reference TRBV11-1 and TRBJ2-1): EAEVAQSPRYKITEKSQAVAFWCDPISGHATLYWYRQILGQGPELLVQFQDESVVDDSQLPKDRFSAERLKGVDSTLKIQPAELGDSAMYLCASRADRAFHNEQFFGPGTRLTVL.

This chain uses TRBV18 with TRBJ2-5; 11 bases match TRBD1. The junction had 4 bases not matched to a gene; V was cut back by 0 bases and J by 4 bases. This CDR3 contains 16 residues. Germline loops: CDR1 KGHSH, CDR2 LQKENI. CDR3: CASSPPGTGGRETQYF. The CDR3 coding sequence is TGTGCCAGCTCACCACCCGGGACAGGGGGTAGAGAGACCCAGTACTTC.

The chain recombines TRBV27 with TRBJ2-1, with 9 positions matching TRBD2. Germline-derived CDR1 and CDR2 are MNHEY and SMNVEV (reference sequence). J lost 0 bases, V lost 3 bases, and 9 bases had no gene match. The CDR3 runs to 18 residues. The chain's CDR3 is CASSFRLAGLRSYNEQFF. The CDR3 nucleotides are TGTGCCAGCAGTTTCCGCCTAGCGGGACTTCGCTCCTACAATGAGCAGTTCTTC.

The sample holds one count of this clone. The rearrangement links TRBV9 to TRBJ2-3; 11 nucleotides line up with TRBD2. CDR1 SGDLS and CDR2 YYNGEE come from the germline V gene. Unmatched junction bases numbered 4, after V lost 1 base and J lost 6 bases. The CDR3 extends over 15 amino acids. CDR3 bases: TGTGCCAGCAGCGTAATAGCGGGGGGGCTCGATACGCAGTATTTT. Protein: CASSVIAGGLDTQYF.

The rearrangement uses TRBV7-8 and TRBJ1-6; 8 bases line up with TRBD1. The germline gives CDR1 SGHVS, CDR2 FQNEAQ. There are 16 residues in the CDR3. With 0 bases clipped from V and 9 bases from J, the junction kept 7 bases outside the gene matches. The CDR3 loop reads CASSLALTGGGSPLHF. Here the CDR3 DNA reads TGTGCCAGCAGCTTAGCGCTAACAGGGGGTGGTTCACCCCTCCACTTT.

The rearrangement links TRBV5-1 to TRBJ2-3; 8 bases align to TRBD2. Germline V gives CDR1 SGHRS, CDR2 YFSETQ. The CDR3 has 16 amino acids. The V gene end was trimmed by 6 bases and the J gene end by 5 bases; junction bases not matched to a gene: 14. The CDR3 region has the DNA TGCGCCAGCACGGTCACTGCGGCGGGAGGCAAAGATACGCAGTATTTT. This gives the protein CASTVTAAGGKDTQYF.